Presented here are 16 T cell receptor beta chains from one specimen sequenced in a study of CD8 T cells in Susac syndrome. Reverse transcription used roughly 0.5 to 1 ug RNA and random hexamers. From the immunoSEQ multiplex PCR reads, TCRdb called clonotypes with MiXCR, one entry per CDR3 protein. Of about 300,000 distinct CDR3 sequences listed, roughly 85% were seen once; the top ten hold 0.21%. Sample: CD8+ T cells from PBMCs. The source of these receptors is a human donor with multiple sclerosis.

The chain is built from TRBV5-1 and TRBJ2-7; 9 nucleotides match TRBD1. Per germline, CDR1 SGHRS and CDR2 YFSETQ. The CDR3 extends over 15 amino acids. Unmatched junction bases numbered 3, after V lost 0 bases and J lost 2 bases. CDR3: CASSLGTGAPYEQYF. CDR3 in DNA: TGCGCCAGCAGCTTGGGGACAGGGGCCCCCTACGAGCAGTACTTC.

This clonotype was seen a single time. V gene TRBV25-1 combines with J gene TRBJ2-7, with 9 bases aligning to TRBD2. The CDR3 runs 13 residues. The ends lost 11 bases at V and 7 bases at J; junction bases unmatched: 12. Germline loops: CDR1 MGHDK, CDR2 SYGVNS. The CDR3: CAGGAGGPQEQYF. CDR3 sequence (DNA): TGTGCCGGTGGGGCGGGAGGGCCTCAGGAGCAGTACTTC.

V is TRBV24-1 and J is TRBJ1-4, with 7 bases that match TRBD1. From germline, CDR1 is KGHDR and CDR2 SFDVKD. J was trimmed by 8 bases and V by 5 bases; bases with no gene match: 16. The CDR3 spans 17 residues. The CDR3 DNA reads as TGTGCCACCAGTGCGGAGACTCAATCAGGGGGAGAAGAAAAACTGTTTTTT. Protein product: CATSAETQSGGEEKLFF.

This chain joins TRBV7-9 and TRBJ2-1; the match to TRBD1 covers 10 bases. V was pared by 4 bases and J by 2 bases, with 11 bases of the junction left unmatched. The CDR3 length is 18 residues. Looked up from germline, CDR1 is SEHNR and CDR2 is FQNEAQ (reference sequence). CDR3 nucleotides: TGTGCCAGCAGCTCAATTGTGTCGGACAGGGGGACCTACAATGAGCAGTTCTTC. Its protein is CASSSIVSDRGTYNEQFF.

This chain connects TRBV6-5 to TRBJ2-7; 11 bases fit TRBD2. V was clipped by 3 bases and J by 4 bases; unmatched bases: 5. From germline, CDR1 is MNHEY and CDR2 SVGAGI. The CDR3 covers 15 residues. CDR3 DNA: TGTGCCAGCAGTTATCTAGCGGGAGGAGTGTACGAGCAGTACTTC. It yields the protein CASSYLAGGVYEQYF.

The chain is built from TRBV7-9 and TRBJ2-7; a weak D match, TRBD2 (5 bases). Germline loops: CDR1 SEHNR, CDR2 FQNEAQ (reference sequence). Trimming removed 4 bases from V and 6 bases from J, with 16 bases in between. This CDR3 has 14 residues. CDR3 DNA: TGTGCCAGCAGCTCCCCTCTTACTAGAGGCGAGCAGTACTTC. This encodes CASSSPLTRGEQYF.

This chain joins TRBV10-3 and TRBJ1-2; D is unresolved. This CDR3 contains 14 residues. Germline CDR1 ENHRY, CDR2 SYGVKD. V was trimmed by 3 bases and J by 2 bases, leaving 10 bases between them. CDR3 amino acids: CAISDLVGNYGYTF. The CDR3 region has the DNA TGTGCCATCAGTGACTTAGTCGGAAACTATGGCTACACCTTC.

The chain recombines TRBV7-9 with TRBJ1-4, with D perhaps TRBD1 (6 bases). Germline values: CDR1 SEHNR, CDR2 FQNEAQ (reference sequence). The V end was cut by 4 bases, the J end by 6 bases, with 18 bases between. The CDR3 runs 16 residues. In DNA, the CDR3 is TGTGCCAGCAGCTCTTCAGGGGAGGGGTTTGATGAAAAACTGTTTTTT. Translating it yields CASSSSGEGFDEKLFF.

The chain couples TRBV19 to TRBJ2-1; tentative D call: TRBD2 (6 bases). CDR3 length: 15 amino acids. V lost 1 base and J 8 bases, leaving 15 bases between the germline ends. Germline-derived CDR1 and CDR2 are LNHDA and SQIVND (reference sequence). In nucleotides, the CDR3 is TGTGCCAGTAGTATAGGGGACTGGGCCATTGATGAGCAGTTCTTC. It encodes CASSIGDWAIDEQFF.

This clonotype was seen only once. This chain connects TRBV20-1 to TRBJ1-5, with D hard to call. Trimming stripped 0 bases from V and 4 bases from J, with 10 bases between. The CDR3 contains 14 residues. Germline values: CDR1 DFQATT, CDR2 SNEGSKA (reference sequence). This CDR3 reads CSAREGNWNQPQHF. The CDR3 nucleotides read TGCAGTGCTAGAGAGGGGAACTGGAATCAGCCCCAGCATTTT.

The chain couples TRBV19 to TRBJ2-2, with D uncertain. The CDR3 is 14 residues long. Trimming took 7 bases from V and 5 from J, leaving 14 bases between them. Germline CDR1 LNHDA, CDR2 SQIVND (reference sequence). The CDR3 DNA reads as TGTGCCAGTACCTACCATGAGAGGACCGGGGAGCTGTTTTTT. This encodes CASTYHERTGELFF.

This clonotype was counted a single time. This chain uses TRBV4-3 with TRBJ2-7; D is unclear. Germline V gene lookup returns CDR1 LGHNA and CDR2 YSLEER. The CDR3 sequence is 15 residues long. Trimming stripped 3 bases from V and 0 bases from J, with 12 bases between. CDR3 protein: CASSQTFGSSYEQYF. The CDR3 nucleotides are TGCGCCAGCAGCCAGACTTTCGGCAGCTCCTACGAGCAGTACTTC.

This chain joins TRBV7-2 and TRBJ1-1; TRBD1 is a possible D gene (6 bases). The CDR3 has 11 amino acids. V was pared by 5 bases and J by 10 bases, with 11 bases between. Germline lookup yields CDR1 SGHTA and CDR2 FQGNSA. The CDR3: CASSAPGAAFF. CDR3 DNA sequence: TGTGCCAGCAGCGCTCCAGGGGCAGCTTTCTTT.

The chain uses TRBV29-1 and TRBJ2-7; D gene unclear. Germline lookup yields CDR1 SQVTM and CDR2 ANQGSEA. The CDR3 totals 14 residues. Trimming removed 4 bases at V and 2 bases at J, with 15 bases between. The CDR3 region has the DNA TGCAGCGTTGCCCGCACCAGCCAACCCTACGAGCAGTACTTC. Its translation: CSVARTSQPYEQYF.

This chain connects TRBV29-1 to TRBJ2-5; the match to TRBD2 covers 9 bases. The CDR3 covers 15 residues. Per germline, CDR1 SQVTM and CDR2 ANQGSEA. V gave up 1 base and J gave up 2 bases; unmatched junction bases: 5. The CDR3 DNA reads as TGCAGCGTTGAAGGTTCTAGCGGGGATCAAGAGACCCAGTACTTC. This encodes CSVEGSSGDQETQYF.

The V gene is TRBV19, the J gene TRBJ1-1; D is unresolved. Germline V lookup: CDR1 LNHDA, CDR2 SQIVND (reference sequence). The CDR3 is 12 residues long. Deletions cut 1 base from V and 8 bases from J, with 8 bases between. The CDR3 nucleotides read TGTGCCAGTAGTATAGGCCCATTGGAAGCTTTCTTT. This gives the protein CASSIGPLEAFF.